This T cell receptor beta chain was captured by sequencing in a study of blood T cell repertoires in COVID-19. Background on the study: Acute-phase and convalescent COVID-19 samples originated in the United States, Italy and Spain.

The length of the CDR3 is 14 residues. CDR1 MDHEN and CDR2 SYDVKM come from the germline V gene. V shed 6 bases, J shed 5 bases, and the junction held 9 bases outside the gene matches. As originally analysed: Estimates of nucleated cell counts were drawn from the amplification of reference gene primers. Sequencing used immunoSEQ multiplex PCR; TCRdb keeps in-frame clones, though not all of them. Clonal size and the V and J genes are those of that table, whereas D and trimming came from the DNA. The sample contains about 39,000 clones, about four fifths of which appear only once. This sequence originates from a man between 65 and 80 years old with acute or convalescent COVID-19. Sample: peripheral blood. V gene TRBV28 combines with J gene TRBJ2-5; 7 bases line up with TRBD2. As DNA, the CDR3 is TGTGCCAGCAGCCCTAGCGGTCGGGGGGAGACCCAGTACTTC. It is translated as CASSPSGRGETQYF.